The 6 T cell receptor beta chains presented below share a single source sample, sequenced in a study of post-analysis software for immune sequencing data. Carried by the TCR beta cDNA libraries were unique molecular identifiers. TCRdb called the PCR reads again in MiXCR, with one record for every CDR3 protein. The repertoire holds 650,000 to 900,000 distinct CDR3 sequences, 35% to 55% seen once, with approximately 5% in the top ten. Overall study findings and caveats: Five or six TRBV segments were significantly more frequent in patients than in controls. TRBV5-6, TRBV5-1 and TRBV20-1 were among these segments.

Their antigen targets remain unknown. Specimen: blood. The origin of the receptors is a girl between 5 and 17 years old with multiple sclerosis.

The chain recombines TRBV5-1 with TRBJ2-7; TRBD2 matches 11 bases. This CDR3 region has 17 residues. The trim removed 4 bases at V and 2 bases at J, leaving 11 bases unmatched. The germline V gene encodes CDR1 SGHRS and CDR2 YFSETQ. The CDR3 is CASSPLTSGATAYEQYF. The CDR3 coding sequence is TGCGCCAGCAGCCCCTTGACTAGCGGGGCCACCGCCTACGAGCAGTACTTC.

This clonotype was observed a few times. The J gene is TRBJ1-2, the V gene TRBV7-2; no reliable D call. This CDR3 has 13 amino acids. Germline lookup yields CDR1 SGHTA and CDR2 FQGNSA. Trimming left V 3 bases short and J 4 bases short, with 9 bases between. The CDR3 region is CASSFSRSYGYTF. DNA for the CDR3: TGTGCCAGCAGCTTCTCCAGGTCCTATGGCTACACCTTC.

CDR3 residues: CASSLKGTGSPYEQYF. CDR3 bases: TGTGCCAGCAGCTTAAAAGGAACAGGGAGCCCCTACGAGCAGTACTTC. This chain uses TRBV11-1 with TRBJ2-7; perhaps TRBD1 as D (6 bases). The germline V gene encodes CDR1 SGHAT and CDR2 FQDESV (reference sequence). CDR3 length equals 16 residues. The ends were cut back, 2 bases at V and 2 bases at J, with 16 bases in the middle.

The CDR3 DNA follows: TGTGCCAGCAGCTCAACACCGGGGACTAGCGGGTCACCGCGAAAAGAGACCCAGTACTTC. Its translation is CASSSTPGTSGSPRKETQYF. The genes are TRBV7-3 and TRBJ2-5; 12 bases are shared with TRBD2. Germline trimming cut 4 bases from V and 3 bases from J; bases unmatched to any gene: 18. The CDR3 consists of 20 residues. Germline lookup yields CDR1 SGHTA and CDR2 FQGTGA.

This clonotype was picked up a small number of times. This chain links TRBV4-1 with TRBJ1-2, with D uncertain. V lost 0 bases, J lost 0 bases, and 8 bases lay in between. The CDR3 has 15 amino acids. From germline, CDR1 is MGHRA and CDR2 YSYEKL. CDR3 nucleotides: TGCGCCAGCAGCCAAGATCCTGGGACTAACTATGGCTACACCTTC. It specifies CASSQDPGTNYGYTF.

The chain joins TRBV12-3 or TRBV12-4 to TRBJ2-7, with D perhaps assigned TRBD1 or TRBD2 (5 bases each). The V end was cut by 6 bases, the J end by 0 bases, with 15 bases between. The CDR3 is 15 amino acids. CDR3 region: CASSPSLGDSYEQYF. The DNA for the CDR3 is TGTGCCAGCAGCCCCTCGCTGGGGGACTCCTACGAGCAGTACTTC.